This entry lists 20 T cell receptor beta chains sequenced from one sample in a study of blood T cell repertoires in COVID-19. Libraries were prepared by immunoSEQ multiplex PCR; TCRdb keeps only in-frame clonotypes and omits some of them. The table has over 65,000 clones, roughly 90% seen once. Sample: peripheral blood. These receptors were taken from a young man with acute or convalescent COVID-19.

J is TRBJ1-2 and V is TRBV30; D remains ambiguous. CDR1 and CDR2 (germline): GTSNPN, SVGIG (reference sequence). Deletions cut 0 bases from V and 7 bases from J, with 12 bases between. The CDR3 is 13 residues long. CDR3: CAWSVNGAGGYTF. The CDR3 DNA follows: TGTGCCTGGAGTGTAAACGGAGCGGGTGGCTACACCTTC. Combining the CDR3 with reference TRBV30 and TRBJ1-2 gives the whole variable domain SQTIHQWPATLVQPVGSPLSLECTVEGTSNPNLYWYRQAAGRGLQLLFYSVGIGQISSEVPQNLSASRPQDRQFILSSKKLLLSDSGFYLCAWSVNGAGGYTFGSGTRLTVV.

The chain is built from TRBV30 and TRBJ2-1; 12 nucleotides match TRBD2. The CDR3 sequence is 15 residues long. In germline, CDR1 is GTSNPN, CDR2 SVGIG (reference sequence). V gave up 8 bases and J gave up 9 bases; unmatched junction bases: 14. For the CDR3, the DNA is TGTGCCCAGACTTCCGGACTAGCGGGATCGGGTGAGCAGTTCTTC. Protein: CAQTSGLAGSGEQFF. Based on the CDR3 plus reference TRBV30 and TRBJ2-1, the full variable domain is SQTIHQWPATLVQPVGSPLSLECTVEGTSNPNLYWYRQAAGRGLQLLFYSVGIGQISSEVPQNLSASRPQDRQFILSSKKLLLSDSGFYLCAQTSGLAGSGEQFFGPGTRLTVL.

The V gene is TRBV2, the J gene TRBJ1-2; D not resolved. Germline loops: CDR1 SNHLY, CDR2 FYNNEI. The length of the CDR3 is 13 residues. Trimming took 7 bases from V and 6 from J, leaving 15 bases between them. The CDR3 DNA reads as TGTGCCAGCAAAGCGTCAGGCGGGGATGGCTACACCTTC. Amino acids: CASKASGGDGYTF.

Only a few counts were recorded for this clone. The rearrangement links TRBV6-1 to TRBJ2-5; 10 nucleotides align to TRBD1. Germline assignment: CDR1 MNHNS and CDR2 SASEGT. Germline trimming cut 3 bases from V and 4 bases from J; bases unmatched to any gene: 2. The CDR3 consists of 14 residues. The CDR3 sequence is CASSDGTGVETQYF. The CDR3 bases are TGTGCCAGCAGTGACGGGACAGGGGTAGAGACCCAGTACTTC.

This clone was recorded only once. CDR3 nucleotides: TGTGCCGTCCGCAACAGCTATGAGCAGTTCTTC. Translation: CAVRNSYEQFF. V and J are TRBV7-9 and TRBJ2-1, with unresolved D. V gave up 11 bases and J gave up 8 bases, with 13 bases separating them. CDR1 is SEHNR, CDR2 FQNEAQ, per germline (reference sequence). This CDR3 is built from 11 residues.

V usage is TRBV5-1 and J usage is TRBJ2-1, with TRBD2 matching over 13 bases. The CDR3 consists of 16 residues. V lost 4 bases to trimming and J lost 6 bases; unmatched junction nucleotides: 7. Per the germline V gene, CDR1 is SGHRS and CDR2 is YFSETQ. CDR3 DNA sequence: TGCGCCAGCAGCGCAGGACTAGCGGGAGTAATCAATGAGCAGTTCTTC. Residues: CASSAGLAGVINEQFF.

The V and J genes are TRBV7-2 and TRBJ2-3, with TRBD2 as a possible D gene (6 bases). From germline, CDR1 is SGHTA and CDR2 FQGNSA. Trimming stripped 1 base from V and 1 base from J, with 18 bases between. The CDR3 has 18 residues. The CDR3 is CASSLGSYRGLGTDTQYF. CDR3 in DNA: TGTGCCAGCAGCTTAGGATCGTATCGGGGGTTGGGCACAGATACGCAGTATTTT.

The rearrangement links TRBV15 to TRBJ2-7, with 7 bases identical to TRBD2. J gave up 5 bases and V 1 base, and 8 bases lay outside the gene matches. Germline V gives CDR1 LNHNV, CDR2 YYDKDF (reference sequence). The CDR3 extends over 15 amino acids. CDR3 nucleotide sequence: TGTGCCACCAGCAGAGTAGTTGCGGGAGAGAACGAGCAGTACTTC. This gives the protein CATSRVVAGENEQYF.

Only one count was recorded for this clone. The chain couples TRBV4-2 to TRBJ1-4; 9 bases are shared with TRBD1. Germline CDR1 reads LGHNA; CDR2 reads YNFKEQ. V was clipped by 3 bases and J by 8 bases; unmatched bases: 10. The CDR3 spans 16 residues. The CDR3, as DNA: TGTGCCAGCAGCCAGTCCTCCGGGACAGGGTCGGAAAAACTGTTTTTT. Translation: CASSQSSGTGSEKLFF.

The chain uses TRBV4-1 and TRBJ2-6, with D perhaps TRBD1 (6 bases). With 3 bases removed from V and 0 bases from J, the gap between germline ends came to 15 bases. Germline V gene data show CDR1 as MGHRA and CDR2 as YSYEKL. The CDR3 has 18 residues. The CDR3 nucleotides read TGCGCCAGCAGCCACCACAGGGCAAAAAGCTCTGGGGCCAACGTCCTGACTTTC. Protein: CASSHHRAKSSGANVLTF.

The chain uses TRBV7-8 and TRBJ2-7; TRBD1 matches 11 bases. The CDR3 consists of 20 residues. The germline V gene encodes CDR1 SGHVS and CDR2 FQNEAQ. The trim removed 5 bases at V and 2 bases at J, leaving 20 bases unmatched. The DNA of the CDR3 is TGTGCCAGCAGCGACGGGACAGGGGGAGATATAGGGCGGGAGGCCTACGAGCAGTACTTC. Its protein product is CASSDGTGGDIGREAYEQYF.

This chain joins TRBV10-2 and TRBJ2-1; 11 bases are shared with TRBD2. V lost 7 bases to trimming and J lost 8 bases; unmatched junction nucleotides: 25. This CDR3 region has 20 residues. Per germline, CDR1 WSHSY and CDR2 SAAADI. The chain's CDR3 is CASIEGGRGTSGSGGDEQFF. CDR3 DNA: TGCGCCAGCATCGAGGGGGGTCGGGGGACTAGCGGCTCCGGTGGGGATGAGCAGTTCTTC.

The chain uses TRBV4-3 and TRBJ2-7; D perhaps matches TRBD2 (5 bases). V lost 1 base and J 3 bases, leaving 13 bases between the germline ends. This CDR3 has 15 residues. Germline V gives CDR1 LGHNA, CDR2 YSLEER. DNA of the CDR3: TGCGCCAGCAGCCAAGTTCTCGCGGGCGTCTACGAGCAGTACTTC. It codes for CASSQVLAGVYEQYF.

This rearrangement joins TRBV7-9 to TRBJ2-7; possible D gene TRBD1, 5 bases. The germline V gene has CDR1 SEHNR and CDR2 FQNEAQ (reference sequence). The CDR3 extends over 12 amino acids. Trimming pared 6 bases from V and 3 bases from J, leaving 9 bases between. The CDR3 loop is CASSKDSYEQYF. The CDR3 nucleotides are TGTGCCAGCAGTAAAGACAGCTACGAGCAGTACTTC.

This clone was found a few times. The chain has TRBV6-6 and TRBJ1-2; 9 bases match TRBD1. CDR3 size: 13 residues. With V trimmed by 6 bases and J by 6 bases, 5 bases remained unmatched. Germline V gene lookup returns CDR1 MNHNY and CDR2 SVGAGI (reference sequence). CDR3 sequence: CASSSGTGHGYTF. The CDR3 nucleotides read TGTGCCAGCAGCTCCGGGACAGGGCATGGCTACACCTTC.

The CDR3 DNA sequence: TGTGCCTGGACCGCGAGACTAGCGGCTTACAATGAGCAGTTCTTC. It is translated as CAWTARLAAYNEQFF. J is TRBJ2-1 and V is TRBV30; TRBD2 agrees at 9 bases. The ends lost 4 bases at V and 4 bases at J; junction bases unmatched: 8. Per germline, CDR1 GTSNPN and CDR2 SVGIG (reference sequence). This CDR3 has 15 residues.

The rearrangement uses TRBV27 and TRBJ1-3; 11 bases match TRBD1. CDR1 is MNHEY, CDR2 SMNVEV, per germline (reference sequence). The CDR3 consists of 15 residues. V was pared by 9 bases and J by 2 bases, with 6 bases of the junction left unmatched. CDR3 bases: TGTGCCAGTGGACAGGGGGCGCCGCCTGGAAACACCATATATTTT. This sequence encodes CASGQGAPPGNTIYF.

The chain combines TRBV4-1 with TRBJ2-5; D is possibly TRBD2 (6 bases). V was clipped by 5 bases and J by 0 bases, with 10 bases between them. CDR1 is MGHRA, CDR2 YSYEKL, per germline. CDR3 length: 14 residues. The CDR3 DNA reads as TGCGCCAGCAGCTTCCGACTAGACCAAGAGACCCAGTACTTC. The encoded protein is CASSFRLDQETQYF.

Comments on this clone: An end of the junction differs from the germline gene, which may be a read error. This chain connects TRBV14 to TRBJ2-7; 7 bases fit TRBD1. The germline CDR1 and CDR2 sequences are SGHDN and FVKESK. The CDR3 has 12 amino acids. The DNA for the CDR3 is TGTGCCAGCAGCCAAAGGGGGCAGGGATGGAACTTC. It codes for CASSQRGQGWNF. The entire variable domain, with the rest obtained from reference TRBV14 and TRBJ2-7, is as follows: EAGVTQFPSHSVIEKGQTVTLRCDPISGHDNLYWYRRVMGKEIKFLLHFVKESKQDESGMPNNRFLAERTGGTYSTLKVQPAELEDSGVYFCASSQRGQGWNFGPGTRLTVT.

In regard to this clone: Sequence at one end of the junction differs from germline and may be a read error. This chain joins TRBV11-2 and TRBJ1-2; tentatively, D is TRBD1 (6 bases). Germline CDR1 reads SGHAT; CDR2 reads FQNNGV. The CDR3 length is 12 residues. The CDR3 sequence is CASSFPGASLLF. CDR3 bases: TGTGCCAGCAGCTTCCCAGGGGCTTCGCTTCTCTTC.